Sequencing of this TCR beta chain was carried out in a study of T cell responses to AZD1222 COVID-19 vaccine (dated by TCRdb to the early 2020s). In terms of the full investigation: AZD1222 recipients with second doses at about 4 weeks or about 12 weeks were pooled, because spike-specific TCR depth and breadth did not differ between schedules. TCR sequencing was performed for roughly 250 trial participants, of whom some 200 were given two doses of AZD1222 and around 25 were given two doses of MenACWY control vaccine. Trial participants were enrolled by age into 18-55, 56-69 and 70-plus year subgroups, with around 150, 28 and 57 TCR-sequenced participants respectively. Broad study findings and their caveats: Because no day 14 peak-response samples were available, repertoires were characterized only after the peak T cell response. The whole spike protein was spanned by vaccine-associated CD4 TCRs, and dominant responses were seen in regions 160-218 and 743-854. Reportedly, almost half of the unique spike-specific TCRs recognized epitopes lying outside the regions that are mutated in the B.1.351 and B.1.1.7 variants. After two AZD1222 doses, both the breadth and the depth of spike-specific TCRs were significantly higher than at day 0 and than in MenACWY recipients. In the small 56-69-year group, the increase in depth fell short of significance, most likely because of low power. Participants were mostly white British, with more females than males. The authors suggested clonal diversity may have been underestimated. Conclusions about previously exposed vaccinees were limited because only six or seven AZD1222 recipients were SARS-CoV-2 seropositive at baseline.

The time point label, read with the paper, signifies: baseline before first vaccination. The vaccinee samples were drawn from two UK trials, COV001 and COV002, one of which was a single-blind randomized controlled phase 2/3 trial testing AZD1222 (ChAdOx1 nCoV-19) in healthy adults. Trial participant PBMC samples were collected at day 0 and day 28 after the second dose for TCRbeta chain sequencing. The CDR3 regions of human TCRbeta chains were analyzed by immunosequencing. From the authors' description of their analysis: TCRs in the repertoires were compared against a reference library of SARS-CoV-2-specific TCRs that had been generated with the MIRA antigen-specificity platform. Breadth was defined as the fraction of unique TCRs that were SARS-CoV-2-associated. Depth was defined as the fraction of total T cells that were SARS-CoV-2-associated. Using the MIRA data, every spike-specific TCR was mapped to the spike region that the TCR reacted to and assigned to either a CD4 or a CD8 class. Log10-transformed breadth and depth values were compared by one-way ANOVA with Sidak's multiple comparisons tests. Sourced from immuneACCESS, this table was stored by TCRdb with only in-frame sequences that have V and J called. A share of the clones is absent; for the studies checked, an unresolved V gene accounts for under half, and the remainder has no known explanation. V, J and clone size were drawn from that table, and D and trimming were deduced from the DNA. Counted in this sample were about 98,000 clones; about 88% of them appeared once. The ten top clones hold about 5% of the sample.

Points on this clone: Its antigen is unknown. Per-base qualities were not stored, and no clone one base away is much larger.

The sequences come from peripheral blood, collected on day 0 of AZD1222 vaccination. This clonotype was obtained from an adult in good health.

The CDR3 in this case is CATSDPRGEDGYTF. The nucleotide sequence is given as TGTGCCACCAGTGACCCAAGGGGGGAAGATGGCTACACCTTC. Recombination linked TRBV24-1 to TRBJ1-2; D gene: possibly TRBD1, on 6 matching bases. CDR1 and CDR2 are read off the germline V gene as KGHDR and SFDVKD. From cysteine to phenylalanine, the CDR3 is 14 amino acids long. Only the CDR3 DNA stays, 42 bases, in frame from base 1. At the junction V is shortened by 4 bases and J by 6 bases, with 14 bases in between.